These T cell receptor beta chains were read from a single sample in a study of blood T cell repertoires in COVID-19. Sequencing used immunoSEQ multiplex PCR; TCRdb keeps in-frame clones, though not all of them. The table lists 200,000 to 300,000 clones, approximately 88% of them singletons. The sequencing sample was made of peripheral blood. Receptors originate from a woman in her twenties or thirties with acute or convalescent COVID-19. Both conserved end residues are part of each CDR3. Each record gives: V gene, D gene, J gene, clone size, CDR3 DNA, CDR3 protein. A D gene is named only where the DNA matches it firmly. Rows give clone size only sometimes, using once, few, many, or a class for an expanded clone.

>TRBV11-2|NA|TRBJ1-1|NA
TGTGCCAGCAGCTTCTCTAACACTGAAGCTTTCTTT
CASSFSNTEAFF
>TRBV19|NA|TRBJ1-5|NA
TGTGCCAGTTGGATTCGCCGGGAAGGTCAGCCCCAGCATTTT
CASWIRREGQPQHF
>TRBV5-1|NA|TRBJ2-2|NA
TGCGCCAGCAGCGTCAGCGTCGGGGAGCTGTTTTTT
CASSVSVGELFF
>TRBV5-6|NA|TRBJ2-6|NA
TGTGCCAGCAGCTTACAGGGCTCTGGGGCCAACGTCCTGACTTTC
CASSLQGSGANVLTF
>TRBV6-6|NA|TRBJ2-7|NA
TGTGCCAGCAGTTTGGGACTCCCCACCTACGAGCAGTACTTC
CASSLGLPTYEQYF
>TRBV6-2/TRBV6-3|NA|TRBJ2-6|NA
TGTGCCAGCAGTAGGACAGGGGCCAACGTCCTGACTTTC
CASSRTGANVLTF
>TRBV25-1|TRBD1|TRBJ2-1|NA
TGTGCCAGCACGGGCAGGGGGTTCTACAATGAGCAGTTCTTC
CASTGRGFYNEQFF
>TRBV10-2|TRBD1|TRBJ1-1|NA
TGCGCCAGCATGGAGGACAGGACGAACACTGAAGCTTTCTTT
CASMEDRTNTEAFF
>TRBV14|TRBD1|TRBJ1-2|NA
TGTGCCAGCAGCCTTAGTGAGGGGGCAAAGGGCTACACCTTC
CASSLSEGAKGYTF
>TRBV7-6|TRBD2|TRBJ2-3|NA
TGTGCCAGCAGCTCGGTGCCGGGACTAGCGGGAATTGTGGCAGATACGCAGTATTTT
CASSSVPGLAGIVADTQYF
>TRBV2|NA|TRBJ2-1|NA
TGTGCCAGCAGTGGGGGGGATGAGCAGTTCTTC
CASSGGDEQFF
>TRBV11-3|TRBD2|TRBJ2-2|NA
TGTGCCAGCAGCTTAGATCGGGTCTGGGCGGGAGGAACCGGGGAGCTGTTTTTT
CASSLDRVWAGGTGELFF
>TRBV7-2|NA|TRBJ1-1|NA
TGTGCCAGCAGCACGCTTCTAGACAGGAACACTGAAGCTTTCTTT
CASSTLLDRNTEAFF
>TRBV19|TRBD2|TRBJ2-5|NA
TGTGCCAGTTCCATGTGGACTAGCGGGCCGCAAGAGACCCAGTACTTC
CASSMWTSGPQETQYF
>TRBV9|NA|TRBJ1-1|NA
TGTGCCAGCAGCGTAACGGCAGGCCGGGGGACTGAAGCTTTCTTT
CASSVTAGRGTEAFF
>TRBV7-2|TRBD1|TRBJ2-7|NA
TGTGCCAGCAGCTTAACGGGACAGGGTTTCGAGCAGTACTTC
CASSLTGQGFEQYF
>TRBV6-1|NA|TRBJ2-7|NA
TGTGCCAGCAGTGAATTTATCGGCAGGGCCCACGAGCAGTACTTC
CASSEFIGRAHEQYF
>TRBV27|NA|TRBJ2-1|NA
TGTGCCAGCAGCCATAACCCTCCTCTAAAGAATGAGCAGTTCTTC
CASSHNPPLKNEQFF
>TRBV19|NA|TRBJ1-3|NA
TGTGCCAGTATGAGGGGGTCTGGTGGAAACACCATATATTTT
CASMRGSGGNTIYF
>TRBV7-9|NA|TRBJ1-1|few
TGTGCCAGCAGCTTAGCGCTGGGGGGTGACACTGAAGCTTTCTTT
CASSLALGGDTEAFF
>TRBV11-3|NA|TRBJ1-5|NA
TGTGCCAGCAGCATGGGGGGTCTGAGGCCCCAGCATTTT
CASSMGGLRPQHF
>TRBV14|NA|TRBJ2-7|NA
TGTGCCAGCAGCCGTGCAAGAGACAGGAGCTCCTACGAGCAGTACTTC
CASSRARDRSSYEQYF
>TRBV19|NA|TRBJ1-2|NA
TGTGCCAGTAGTAGAGGACAGCCTGCGGGCTACACCTTC
CASSRGQPAGYTF
>TRBV7-2|TRBD2|TRBJ2-7|NA
TGTGCCAGCAGCTCCGGAGCGGGAGCAAGATACGAGCAGTACTTC
CASSSGAGARYEQYF
>TRBV9|TRBD1|TRBJ1-1|NA
TGTGCCAGCAGCGTTTTTACACAGGGGGACACTGAAGCTTTCTTT
CASSVFTQGDTEAFF
>TRBV6-1|NA|TRBJ1-6|NA
TGTGCCAGCAGTGAACGTGCGGATTCACCCCTCCACTTT
CASSERADSPLHF
>TRBV19|TRBD2|TRBJ2-1|NA
TGTGCCAGTAGCCCAGCGGGATTATTCAATGAGCAGTTCTTC
CASSPAGLFNEQFF
>TRBV5-1|NA|TRBJ2-6|NA
TGCGCCAGCAGCTCGGCCTTACGGAGCTCTGGGGCCAACGTCCTGACTTTC
CASSSALRSSGANVLTF
>TRBV19|TRBD1|TRBJ2-3|NA
TGTGCCAGTAGTAAGACAGGGGAATTTTTCACAGATACGCAGTATTTT
CASSKTGEFFTDTQYF
>TRBV29-1|NA|TRBJ1-2|few
TGCAGCGTTAAGACAGCCGACTATGGCTACACCTTC
CSVKTADYGYTF
>TRBV6-5|TRBD1|TRBJ1-3|NA
TGTGCCATGGACAGGGGAGGAAACACCATATATTTT
CAMDRGGNTIYF
>TRBV29-1|TRBD2|TRBJ2-1|NA
TGCAGCGTTGATCCTGGGACTAGCGGGAATACGAATGAGCAGTTCTTC
CSVDPGTSGNTNEQFF
>TRBV9|TRBD1|TRBJ2-3|NA
TGTGCCAGCAGCGTTCAGGGGGCGATGAGTACAGATACGCAGTATTTT
CASSVQGAMSTDTQYF
>TRBV6-5|NA|TRBJ2-7|NA
TGTGCCAGCACAACAGGGTCGGCAAGCTACGAGCAGTACTTC
CASTTGSASYEQYF
>TRBV27|NA|TRBJ2-2|few
TGTGCCAGCAGTCGACGGGACACCGGGGAGCTGTTTTTT
CASSRRDTGELFF
>TRBV12-3/TRBV12-4|NA|TRBJ1-2|NA
TGTGCCAGCAGCCCAACGGAACAGCAACGCTACACCTTC
CASSPTEQQRYTF
>TRBV6-5|NA|TRBJ2-1|NA
TGTGCCAGCAGTTACTCTGGCGGGGCCTACAATGAGCAGTTCTTC
CASSYSGGAYNEQFF
>TRBV7-9|TRBD2|TRBJ2-7|NA
TGTGCCAGCAGCCGGACTAGTCACGAGCAGTACTTC
CASSRTSHEQYF
>TRBV6-4|TRBD1|TRBJ1-2|NA
TGTGCCAGCAGCCGGGACAGGGTGAACGGCTACACCTTC
CASSRDRVNGYTF
>TRBV5-1|TRBD1|TRBJ2-5|NA
TGCGCCAGCAGCTCCTCCGGGACAGAGGCCCGGGAGACCCAGTACTTC
CASSSSGTEARETQYF
>TRBV24-1|NA|TRBJ1-2|NA
TGTGCCACCAGTGATCCAGAACAGGGTGGTGGCTACACCTTC
CATSDPEQGGGYTF
>TRBV5-1|TRBD2|TRBJ2-2|NA
TGCGCCAGCAGTTGGGGACTAGCGGGTGCGAACACCGGGGAGCTGTTTTTT
CASSWGLAGANTGELFF
>TRBV18|TRBD2|TRBJ2-7|NA
TGTGCCAGCTGTGGGAACAGCGGGAGTATAGACGAGCAGTACTTC
CASCGNSGSIDEQYF
>TRBV13|TRBD2|TRBJ2-1|once
TGTGCCAGCAGCCTAGGACTAGCGGGACTAAATGAGCAGTTCTTC
CASSLGLAGLNEQFF
>TRBV7-2|NA|TRBJ2-3|once
TGTGCCAGCAGCTTAGTTTGGCAGGACACAGATACGCAGTATTTT
CASSLVWQDTDTQYF
>TRBV5-4|NA|TRBJ2-7|NA
TGTGCCAGCAGCCTGAGCTCCTACGAGCAGTACTTC
CASSLSSYEQYF
>TRBV6-5|NA|TRBJ2-3|NA
TGTGCCAGCAGCCTCGGTGTCACAGATACGCAGTATTTT
CASSLGVTDTQYF
>TRBV30|TRBD1|TRBJ2-1|NA
TGTGCCTGGAACTCCGGGACAGGGGGCTTCAATGAGCAGTTCTTC
CAWNSGTGGFNEQFF
>TRBV5-1|NA|TRBJ1-3|NA
TGCGCCAGCAGCTTAGGGGAGGCTGGAAACACCATATATTTT
CASSLGEAGNTIYF
>TRBV2|TRBD2|TRBJ2-1|NA
TGTGCCAGCAGTGAGGGACTAGTTATATATGAGCAGTTCTTC
CASSEGLVIYEQFF